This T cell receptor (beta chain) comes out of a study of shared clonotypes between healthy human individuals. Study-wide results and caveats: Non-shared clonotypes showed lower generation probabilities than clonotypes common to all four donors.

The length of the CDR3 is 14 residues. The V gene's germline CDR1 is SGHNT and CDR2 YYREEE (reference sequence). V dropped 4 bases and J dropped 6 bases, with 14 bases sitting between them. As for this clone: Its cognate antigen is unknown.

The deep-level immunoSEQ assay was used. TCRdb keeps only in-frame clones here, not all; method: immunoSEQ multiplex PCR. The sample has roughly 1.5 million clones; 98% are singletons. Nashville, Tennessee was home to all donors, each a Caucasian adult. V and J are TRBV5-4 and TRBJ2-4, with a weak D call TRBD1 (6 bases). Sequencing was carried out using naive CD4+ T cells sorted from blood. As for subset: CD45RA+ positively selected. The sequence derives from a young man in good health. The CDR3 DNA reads TGTGCCAGCAGCGCACCCCCCAGGGGAAACATTCAGTACTTC. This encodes CASSAPPRGNIQYF.